These T cell receptor beta chains were read from a single sample in a study of T cell changes during pregnancy in multiple sclerosis. Some clones are missing from TCRdb's copy, which holds only in-frame ones; the method was immunoSEQ multiplex PCR. The sample holds tens of thousands of clones, more than 85% seen once. The input for sequencing was peripheral blood, taken in the first trimester of pregnancy. The receptors shown here come from a female donor in good health, enrolled as a control in a pregnancy study. Each CDR3 is given without its conserved first and last residue.

V gene	J gene	CDR3 length	CDR3 protein
TRBV9	TRBJ2-1	13	ASSVIPGQLNEQF
TRBV5-1	TRBJ1-1	12	ASRFDRGNTEAF
TRBV5-1	TRBJ2-1	14	ASSTPLALEYNEQF
TRBV6-1	TRBJ2-1	12	ASSPESGSYEQF
TRBV5-1	TRBJ2-7	13	ASSLVTGGIREQY
TRBV15	TRBJ2-2	11	ATSRGDTGELF
TRBV6-6	TRBJ1-2	12	ASSYSSGNYGYT
TRBV5-1	TRBJ1-1	14	ASSPTAGTENTEAF
TRBV6-1	TRBJ1-5	15	ASSEAGRNRGNQPQH
TRBV5-1	TRBJ2-2	14	ASSLIGGAGTGELF
TRBV6-1	TRBJ2-5	10	ASTKLQETQY
TRBV5-1	TRBJ1-5	11	ASSSGPNQPQH
TRBV2	TRBJ2-1	13	ASRNKRGSYNEQF
TRBV7-9	TRBJ2-5	12	ASSPTGGSGTQY
TRBV29-1	TRBJ1-2	11	SVSGQGGYGYT
TRBV29-1	TRBJ2-7	12	SVEVGQGPYEQY
TRBV28	TRBJ1-4	13	ASSYLQGAREKLF
TRBV2	TRBJ2-7	13	ASSPLGQGYYEQY
TRBV6-1	TRBJ2-2	16	ASSEFGPLAGVPGELF
TRBV6-4	TRBJ2-3	13	ASSDSSAEPDTQY
TRBV7-2	TRBJ2-5	11	ASSSMGGSTQY
TRBV15	TRBJ1-1	11	ATSQARGTEAF
TRBV28	TRBJ1-1	11	ASSTGVDTEAF
TRBV12-5	TRBJ2-5	14	ASGLGRAGGQETQY
TRBV27	TRBJ2-1	14	ASSFYGTGYVNEQF
TRBV20-1	TRBJ2-7	9	SARAGGEQY